These 11 T cell receptor beta chains share one sample of origin, sequenced in a study of STAT3 mutations in large granular lymphocyte leukemia. Study-level points and caveats: In T-cell large granular lymphocyte leukemia, about half of patients showed multiple immunodominant subclonotypes.

TCRdb's table, derived via immunoSEQ multiplex PCR, lists solely in-frame clones and lacks some. The data contain approximately 6,700 clones, approximately 54% of them singletons. Their specific antigens are unknown. The sample was peripheral blood mononuclear cells. The receptors derive from a boy aged 5-17 years with T-cell large granular lymphocyte leukemia. Some clones in this sample may be carry-over from other donors' samples.

The chain couples TRBV28 to TRBJ2-7; D is undetermined. Germline V gene data show CDR1 as MDHEN and CDR2 as SYDVKM. Trimming stripped 6 bases from V and 4 bases from J, with 19 bases between. The CDR3 runs to 15 residues. CDR3 residues: CASRPMGGSLYEQYF. In DNA, the CDR3 is TGTGCCAGCAGGCCGATGGGTGGAAGCCTGTACGAGCAGTACTTC.

V usage is TRBV11-2 and J usage is TRBJ1-5; perhaps TRBD1 as D (5 bases). This CDR3 has 15 amino acids. The V end lost 5 bases, the J end lost 3 bases, and 14 bases lay between the germline ends. Germline V gives CDR1 SGHAT, CDR2 FQNNGV. CDR3 DNA sequence: TGTGCCAGCAGCGTAACGACAGACCCCAATCAGCCCCAGCATTTT. Translation: CASSVTTDPNQPQHF.

The chain has TRBV4-3 and TRBJ2-1; 7 bases map to TRBD1. Germline loops: CDR1 LGHNA, CDR2 YSLEER. Trimming took 6 bases from V and 9 from J; bases not matched to a gene: 11. The CDR3 sequence is 14 residues long. The CDR3 bases are TGCGCCAGCAGTTTCAATTCACAGGGGCTTGAGCAGTTCTTC. Translating it yields CASSFNSQGLEQFF.

The chain combines TRBV28 with TRBJ2-7; 10 bases line up with TRBD2. This CDR3 spans 18 amino acids. Looked up from germline, CDR1 is MDHEN and CDR2 is SYDVKM. J lost 2 bases, V lost 5 bases, and 15 bases had no gene match. This CDR3 is CASSPPGREREGAYEQYF. The CDR3 bases are TGTGCCAGCAGTCCTCCGGGACGGGAGCGGGAGGGAGCCTACGAGCAGTACTTC.

The chain has TRBV5-1 and TRBJ2-7, with TRBD1 identical over 8 bases. Trimming cost V 2 bases and J 0 bases; bases outside gene matches: 22. CDR3 length: 21 residues. Germline assignment: CDR1 SGHRS and CDR2 YFSETQ. DNA of the CDR3: TGCGCCAGCAGCTTCGTGACAGGGGCCACTACATACCCTATAAGCTCCTACGAGCAGTACTTC. Protein sequence: CASSFVTGATTYPISSYEQYF.

The V and J genes are TRBV5-1 and TRBJ2-2, with 9 bases matching TRBD1. This CDR3 contains 15 residues. Trimming removed 3 bases from V and 6 bases from J; junction bases left unmatched: 6. Per germline, CDR1 SGHRS and CDR2 YFSETQ. The CDR3 protein is CASSWGQGGAGELFF. For the CDR3, the DNA is TGCGCCAGCAGCTGGGGACAGGGAGGGGCCGGGGAGCTGTTTTTT. Full variable domain (remainder filled in from reference TRBV5-1 and TRBJ2-2): KAGVTQTPRYLIKTRGQQVTLSCSPISGHRSVSWYQQTPGQGLQFLFEYFSETQRNKGNFPGRFSGRQFSNSRSEMNVSTLELGDSALYLCASSWGQGGAGELFFGEGSRLTVL.

V gene TRBV6-5 combines with J gene TRBJ2-7, with TRBD1 matching over 11 bases. Germline CDR1 is MNHEY and CDR2 is SVGAGI. V shed 2 bases, J shed 2 bases, and the junction held 5 bases outside the gene matches. The CDR3 consists of 16 residues. Here the CDR3 reads CASSYDGDRGAYEQYF. CDR3 DNA sequence: TGTGCCAGCAGTTACGACGGGGACAGGGGGGCCTACGAGCAGTACTTC.

The chain carries TRBV18 and TRBJ1-2, with 7 bases fitting TRBD1. Germline CDR1 is KGHSH and CDR2 is LQKENI. The CDR3 has 15 residues. V shed 5 bases and J 7 bases; nucleotides not matched to a gene: 13. The CDR3 sequence is CASSFQTGMVSGYTF. CDR3 coding DNA: TGTGCCAGCTCATTCCAGACAGGGATGGTCTCTGGCTACACCTTC.

Only a few counts were recorded for this clone. This sequence joins TRBV13 and TRBJ1-2; the D gene is possibly TRBD1 (5 bases). Deletions cut 3 bases from V and 6 bases from J, with 20 bases between. The CDR3 is 16 amino acids. Per germline, CDR1 PRHDT and CDR2 FYEKMQ (reference sequence). CDR3 nucleotide sequence: TGTGCCAGCAGCTTGCAGGGACCCACCAGGGATGATGGCTACACCTTC. It encodes CASSLQGPTRDDGYTF.

There are a few counts of this clone. The chain links TRBV7-9 to TRBJ1-4; no clear D. Trimming took off 4 bases at V and 15 bases at J, with 15 bases between the two ends. CDR3 length equals 12 residues. Germline loops: CDR1 SEHNR, CDR2 FQNEAQ (reference sequence). CDR3 region: CASSSGPWRVFF. Written as DNA, the CDR3 is TGTGCCAGCAGCTCCGGTCCGTGGAGGGTGTTTTTT.

V is TRBV30 and J is TRBJ2-5, with 9 bases lining up with TRBD2. The CDR3 covers 15 residues. The germline V gene encodes CDR1 GTSNPN and CDR2 SVGIG (reference sequence). The V and J ends lost 4 bases and 1 base, in that order; junction bases with no gene match: 7. The CDR3 nucleotides read TGTGCCTGGACCGAAGCTAGCGGGGTCCAAGAGACCCAGTACTTC. The encoded protein is CAWTEASGVQETQYF.